The 32 T cell receptor beta chains reported below all come from one sample, sequenced in a study of monozygotic twins with inflammatory bowel disease. Using the 5' RACE reads, TCRdb records one entry per CDR3 protein without DNA. The sample features under 200,000 distinct CDR3 sequences, with 2.5% to 3% in its top ten. The specimen was blood. The receptors here all came from a human donor with ulcerative colitis or Crohn's disease, or a healthy co-twin of an affected twin (not recorded which).

The chain combines TRBV11-2 with TRBJ1-2; TCRdb reports TRBD1, a call that lacks DNA to check it against. CDR3 length: 18 amino acids. Germline V CDR1 and CDR2: SGHAT, FQNNGV. Here the CDR3 reads CASSLAPSGTGINYGFTF.

The chain is built from TRBV3-1 and TRBJ1-5; the D call from TCRdb, TRBD1, cannot be confirmed without DNA. The CDR3 contains 13 residues. CDR1 LGHDT and CDR2 YNNKEL come from the germline V gene (reference sequence). The CDR3 reads CASSLRDNQPQHF.

The chain uses TRBV20-1 and TRBJ1-2; the TCRdb call, TRBD1, lacks DNA for checking. The germline gives CDR1 DFQATT, CDR2 SNEGSKA (reference sequence). This CDR3 has 13 residues. CDR3 amino acids: CSASQGAGYGYTF.

The genes are TRBV14 and TRBJ2-1; the D gene TCRdb calls, TRBD2, cannot be checked with no DNA. CDR1 is SGHDN, CDR2 FVKESK, per germline. The CDR3 extends over 20 amino acids. This CDR3 is CASSQKGKLAGGWSYNEQFF.

V is TRBV6-2 or TRBV6-3 and J is TRBJ1-6. The CDR3 consists of 14 residues. The germline V gene has CDR1 MNHEY and CDR2 SVGEGT. The CDR3 is CASSYSQLGLKLHF.

The J gene is TRBJ2-5, the V gene TRBV20-1. Germline lookup yields CDR1 DFQATT and CDR2 SNEGSKA (reference sequence). The CDR3 has 13 residues. The CDR3 here is CSAPRGSQGTQYF.

The genes are TRBV20-1 and TRBJ2-3; checking the TCRdb D call of TRBD2 is not possible without DNA. Germline CDR1 and CDR2: DFQATT and SNEGSKA (reference sequence). The CDR3 is 17 residues long. The CDR3 protein is CSARDPRTSGRAQAQYF.

V usage is TRBV3-1 and J usage is TRBJ2-3. Germline CDR1 is LGHDT and CDR2 is YNNKEL (reference sequence). The CDR3 has 13 residues. This CDR3 reads CASSQGRGDTQYF.

The chain's CDR3 is CAISESVTNEQYF. J is TRBJ2-7 and V is TRBV10-3. The CDR3 is 13 residues long. Germline CDR1 and CDR2: ENHRY and SYGVKD.

This chain uses TRBV25-1 with TRBJ2-1; TCRdb indicates TRBD2, and absent DNA this call remains unverified. CDR1 and CDR2 (germline): MGHDK, SYGVNS. The CDR3 loop spans 11 amino acids. CDR3 region: CASREYNEQFF.

J is TRBJ1-1 and V is TRBV6-5; TCRdb calls TRBD1, which cannot be checked without DNA. Germline CDR1 and CDR2: MNHEY and SVGAGI. The CDR3 spans 16 residues. The CDR3 loop is CASSYLGGTGSTEAFF.

V usage is TRBV27 and J usage is TRBJ1-6. In germline, CDR1 is MNHEY, CDR2 SMNVEV (reference sequence). The CDR3 length is 13 residues. This chain's CDR3 is CASSATFGSPLHF.

The rearrangement joins TRBV28 to TRBJ2-7; TCRdb proposes TRBD1, but this gene call is untestable without DNA. The germline V gene has CDR1 MDHEN and CDR2 SYDVKM. This CDR3 contains 13 residues. The CDR3 loop is CASSLSGRGEQYF.

The chain carries TRBV6-5 and TRBJ2-1; checking the TCRdb D call of TRBD1 is not possible without DNA. The CDR3 is 13 residues long. The germline V gene has CDR1 MNHEY and CDR2 SVGAGI. CDR3 amino acids: CASSYGGQDEQFF.

The V call is TRBV29-1, the J call TRBJ2-3; TCRdb names TRBD2, which stays unverified in the absence of DNA. CDR3 length: 13 amino acids. Germline V gene sequence: CDR1 SQVTM, CDR2 ANQGSEA. The CDR3 loop reads CSVREGSTDTQYF.

CDR3 in amino acids: CASSLRQYNQPQHF. V is TRBV7-2 and J is TRBJ1-5; the TCRdb call, TRBD1, lacks DNA for checking. CDR1 SGHTA and CDR2 FQGNSA come from the germline V gene. There are 14 residues in the CDR3.

This chain uses TRBV24-1 with TRBJ2-1; lacking DNA, the TRBD1 call made by TCRdb goes unchecked. This CDR3 has 14 amino acids. Germline V gives CDR1 KGHDR, CDR2 SFDVKD. Here the CDR3 reads CATSDLGGDDEQFF.

This chain links TRBV7-6 with TRBJ2-7; no DNA is available, so the TRBD2 call from TCRdb remains unchecked. Per germline, CDR1 SGHVS and CDR2 FNYEAQ. This CDR3 has 17 amino acids. The CDR3: CASSHTSRSGRGYEQYF.

The chain recombines TRBV10-2 with TRBJ1-1. Germline values: CDR1 WSHSY, CDR2 SAAADI. CDR3 length: 14 residues. CDR3 in amino acids: CASNLWEGSTEAFF.

J is TRBJ2-5 and V is TRBV29-1; with no DNA, the TCRdb D assignment of TRBD2 cannot be verified. Germline lookup yields CDR1 SQVTM and CDR2 ANQGSEA. The CDR3 has 12 amino acids. CDR3 in amino acids: CSVEGGSETQYF.

V gene TRBV27 combines with J gene TRBJ2-2; TCRdb indicates TRBD2, and absent DNA this call remains unverified. CDR3 length: 14 residues. Germline V gene lookup returns CDR1 MNHEY and CDR2 SMNVEV (reference sequence). The CDR3 reads CASSLSGRTGELFF.

The chain recombines TRBV5-6 with TRBJ1-3. The length of the CDR3 is 14 residues. The germline V gene has CDR1 SGHDT and CDR2 YYEEEE. The CDR3 is CASSLGPGGNTIYF. The full variable domain, completed using reference TRBV5-6 and TRBJ1-3, is DAGVTQSPTHLIKTRGQQVTLRCSPKSGHDTVSWYQQALGQGPQFIFQYYEEEERQRGNFPDRFSGHQFPNYSSELNVNALLLGDSALYLCASSLGPGGNTIYFGEGSWLTVV.

The CDR3 region is CASSLVTGPEQYF. The chain links TRBV5-1 to TRBJ2-7; checking the TCRdb D call of TRBD1 is not possible without DNA. This CDR3 is 13 amino acids long. The V gene's germline CDR1 is SGHRS and CDR2 YFSETQ.

The J gene is TRBJ1-1, the V gene TRBV29-1. CDR3 length: 13 residues. The V gene's germline CDR1 is SQVTM and CDR2 ANQGSEA. CDR3 sequence: CSVSSAGYTEAFF. The whole variable domain, remainder taken from reference TRBV29-1 and TRBJ1-1, is SAVISQKPSRDICQRGTSLTIQCQVDSQVTMMFWYRQQPGQSLTLIATANQGSEATYESGFVIDKFPISRPNLTFSTLTVSNMSPEDSSIYLCSVSSAGYTEAFFGQGTRLTVV.

V usage is TRBV7-6 and J usage is TRBJ2-3; TCRdb's assignment of TRBD2 cannot be checked, as there is no DNA. Germline CDR1 reads SGHVS; CDR2 reads FNYEAQ. CDR3 length: 14 amino acids. The CDR3 is CASSSGLEGDTQYF.

The chain carries TRBV28 and TRBJ1-5; TCRdb's D call, TRBD1, is unchecked because there is no DNA. Germline-derived CDR1 and CDR2 are MDHEN and SYDVKM. The CDR3 totals 16 residues. The CDR3: CASNIQGFGSNQPQHF.

V and J are TRBV5-1 and TRBJ2-1; TCRdb's D call, TRBD2, is unchecked because there is no DNA. The CDR3 is 14 amino acids. Germline CDR1 is SGHRS and CDR2 is YFSETQ. The CDR3: CASSLAGRENEQFF.

The gene calls are TRBV7-2 and TRBJ2-6; TCRdb reports TRBD2, a call that lacks DNA to check it against. CDR3 length equals 17 residues. CDR1 and CDR2 (germline): SGHTA, FQGNSA. This CDR3 is CASSLVATLSGANVLTF.

The CDR3 reads CASGVRGYEQYF. The chain uses TRBV6-5 and TRBJ2-7. The CDR3 is made up of 12 amino acids. CDR1 is MNHEY, CDR2 SVGAGI, per germline.

V is TRBV7-6 and J is TRBJ2-2; TCRdb calls TRBD1, which cannot be checked without DNA. The V gene's germline CDR1 is SGHVS and CDR2 FNYEAQ. The CDR3 length is 14 residues. The CDR3 reads CASSLFSRDGELFF. Combining the CDR3 with reference TRBV7-6 and TRBJ2-2 gives the whole variable domain GAGVSQSPRYKVTKRGQDVALRCDPISGHVSLYWYRQALGQGPEFLTYFNYEAQQDKSGLPNDRFSAERPEGSISTLTIQRTEQRDSAMYRCASSLFSRDGELFFGEGSRLTVL.

The chain joins TRBV6-4 to TRBJ2-1; without DNA, the TCRdb call of TRBD2 cannot be checked. CDR1 and CDR2 (germline): MRHNA, SNTAGT. This CDR3 spans 15 amino acids. CDR3 amino acids: CASSDGSASYNEQFF.

This chain uses TRBV9 with TRBJ2-5; the D call of TRBD1 rests on TCRdb alone, since no DNA is present to check it. The CDR3 is made up of 14 amino acids. Germline loops: CDR1 SGDLS, CDR2 YYNGEE. The CDR3 sequence: CASSSRDRQETQYF. The full variable domain, completed using reference TRBV9 and TRBJ2-5, is DSGVTQTPKHLITATGQRVTLRCSPRSGDLSVYWYQQSLDQGLQFLIQYYNGEERAKGNILERFSAQQFPDLHSELNLSSLELGDSALYFCASSSRDRQETQYFGPGTRLLVL.